This T cell receptor (beta chain) was sequenced for a study of blood T cells in healthy people across ages. Study observations and caveats: Higher diversity, along with more naive CD4+ cells, distinguished long-lived donors from aged donors.

A second PCR of 7 to 11 cycles used a sample-barcoded 5' primer and a J-beta primer mix. TCRdb re-called the 5' RACE reads with MiXCR, one entry per CDR3 protein. The table lists roughly 700,000 distinct CDR3 sequences, around 49% of them singletons. At least ten counts were recorded for this clonotype. Its antigen is not known. Germline V gene data show CDR1 as MNHEY and CDR2 as SVGEGT. Trimming took off 6 bases at V and 3 bases at J, with 6 bases between the two ends. There are 11 residues in the CDR3. The chain joins TRBV6-2 or TRBV6-3 to TRBJ2-7; D uncertain. The receptor was isolated from a woman in her sixties or seventies in good health. The specimen sequenced was blood. The chain's CDR3 is CASSDYYEQYF. CDR3 sequence (DNA): TGTGCCAGCAGCGATTACTACGAGCAGTACTTC.